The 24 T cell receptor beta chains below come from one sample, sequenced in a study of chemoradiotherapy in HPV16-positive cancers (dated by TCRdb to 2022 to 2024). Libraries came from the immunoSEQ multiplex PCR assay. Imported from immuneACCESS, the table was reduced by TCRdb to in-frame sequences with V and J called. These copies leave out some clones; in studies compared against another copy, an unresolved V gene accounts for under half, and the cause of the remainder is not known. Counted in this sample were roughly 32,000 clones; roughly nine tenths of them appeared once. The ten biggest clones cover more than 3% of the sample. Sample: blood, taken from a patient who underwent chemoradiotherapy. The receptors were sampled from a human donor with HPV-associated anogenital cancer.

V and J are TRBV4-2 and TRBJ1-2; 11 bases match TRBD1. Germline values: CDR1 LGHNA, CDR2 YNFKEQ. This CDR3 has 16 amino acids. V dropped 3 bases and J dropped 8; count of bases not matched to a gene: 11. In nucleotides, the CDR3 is TGTGCCAGCAGCCAGGGCGTGTGGACAGGGGGCGGGGGCTACACCTTC. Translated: CASSQGVWTGGGGYTF.

CDR3 amino acids: CASSERGGTEAFF. The CDR3 coding sequence is TGTGCCAGCAGTGAAAGGGGGGGCACTGAAGCTTTCTTT. This chain uses TRBV2 with TRBJ1-1, with D perhaps TRBD1 (6 bases). The V gene lost 2 bases and the J gene lost 4 bases, with 8 bases spanning the gap. The CDR3 spans 13 residues. Germline loops: CDR1 SNHLY, CDR2 FYNNEI.

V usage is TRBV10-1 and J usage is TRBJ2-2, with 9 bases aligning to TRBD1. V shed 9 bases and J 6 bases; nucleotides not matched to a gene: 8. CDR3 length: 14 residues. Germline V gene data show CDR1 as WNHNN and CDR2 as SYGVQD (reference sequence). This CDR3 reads CASRLDRGAGELFF. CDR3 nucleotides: TGCGCCAGTAGATTGGACAGGGGCGCCGGGGAGCTGTTTTTT.

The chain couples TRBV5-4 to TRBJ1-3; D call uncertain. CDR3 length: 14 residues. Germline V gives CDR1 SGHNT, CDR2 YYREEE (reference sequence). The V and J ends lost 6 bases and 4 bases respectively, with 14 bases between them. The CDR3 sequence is CASTDRLAGNTIYF. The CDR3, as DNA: TGTGCCAGCACCGATAGGCTAGCCGGAAACACCATATATTTT.

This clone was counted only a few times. The CDR3 DNA reads as TGTGCCAGCAGCTTAGACCTGCGTACCGCGAACACCGGGGAGCTGTTTTTT. Its protein product is CASSLDLRTANTGELFF. The chain carries TRBV7-2 and TRBJ2-2; D call uncertain. Germline V lookup: CDR1 SGHTA, CDR2 FQGNSA. The CDR3 consists of 17 residues. V lost 1 base, J lost 0 bases, and 12 bases lay in between.

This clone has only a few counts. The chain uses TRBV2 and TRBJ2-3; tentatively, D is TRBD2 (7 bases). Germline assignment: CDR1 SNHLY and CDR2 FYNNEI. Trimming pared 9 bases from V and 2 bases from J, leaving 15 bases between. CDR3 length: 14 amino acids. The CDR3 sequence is CASGGGRATDTQYF. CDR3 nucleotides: TGTGCCAGTGGAGGGGGGAGGGCCACAGATACGCAGTATTTT.

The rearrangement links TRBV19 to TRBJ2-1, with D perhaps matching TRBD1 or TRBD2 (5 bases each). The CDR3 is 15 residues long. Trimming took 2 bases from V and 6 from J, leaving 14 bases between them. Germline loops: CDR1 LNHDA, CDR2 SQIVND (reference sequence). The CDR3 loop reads CASSISGTPLNEQFF. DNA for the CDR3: TGTGCCAGTAGTATATCGGGGACCCCCCTCAATGAGCAGTTCTTC.

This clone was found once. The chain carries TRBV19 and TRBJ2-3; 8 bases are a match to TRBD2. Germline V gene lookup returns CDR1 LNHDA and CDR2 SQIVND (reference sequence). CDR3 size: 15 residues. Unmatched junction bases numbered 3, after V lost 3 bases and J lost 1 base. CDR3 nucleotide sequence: TGTGCCAGTAGTATGGCGGGGGGCGGCACAGATACGCAGTATTTT. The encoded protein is CASSMAGGGTDTQYF.

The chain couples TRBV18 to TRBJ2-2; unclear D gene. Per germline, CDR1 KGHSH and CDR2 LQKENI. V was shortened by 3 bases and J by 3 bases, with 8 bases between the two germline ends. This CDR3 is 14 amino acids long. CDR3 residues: CASSPLADTGELFF. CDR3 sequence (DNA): TGTGCCAGCTCACCCTTGGCGGACACCGGGGAGCTGTTTTTT.

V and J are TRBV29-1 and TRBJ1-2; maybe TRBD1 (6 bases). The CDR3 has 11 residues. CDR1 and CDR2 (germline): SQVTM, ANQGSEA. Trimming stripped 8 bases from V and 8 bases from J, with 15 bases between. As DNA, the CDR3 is TGCAGCTTTGCTGGGGGCGGGGGCTACACCTTC. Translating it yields CSFAGGGGYTF.

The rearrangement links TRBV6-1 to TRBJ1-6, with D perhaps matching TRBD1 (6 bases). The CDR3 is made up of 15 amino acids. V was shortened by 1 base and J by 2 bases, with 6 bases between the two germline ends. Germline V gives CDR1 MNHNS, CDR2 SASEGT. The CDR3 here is CASSEEGAYNSPLHF. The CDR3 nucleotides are TGTGCCAGCAGTGAAGAGGGGGCCTATAATTCACCCCTCCACTTT.

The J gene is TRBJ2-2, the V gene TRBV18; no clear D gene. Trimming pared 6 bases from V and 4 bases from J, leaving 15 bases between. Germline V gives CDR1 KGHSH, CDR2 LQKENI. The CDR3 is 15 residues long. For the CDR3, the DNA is TGTGCCAGCTCCTCGGGCAGGCGGAGCACCGGGGAGCTGTTTTTT. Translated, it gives CASSSGRRSTGELFF.

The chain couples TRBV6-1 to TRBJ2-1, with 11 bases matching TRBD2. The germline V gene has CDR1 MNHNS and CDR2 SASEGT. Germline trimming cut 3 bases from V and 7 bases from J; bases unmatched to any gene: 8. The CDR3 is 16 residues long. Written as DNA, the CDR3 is TGTGCCAGCAGTGATAGCGGGAGGGCCCTGGGAAATGAGCAGTTCTTC. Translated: CASSDSGRALGNEQFF.

CDR3 amino acids: CASSLDGGMNTEAFF. The CDR3 coding sequence is TGTGCCAGCAGCTTAGATGGAGGGATGAACACTGAAGCTTTCTTT. V usage is TRBV11-2 and J usage is TRBJ1-1; D gene uncertain. The V gene's germline CDR1 is SGHAT and CDR2 FQNNGV. CDR3 length equals 15 residues. Trimming removed 0 bases at V and 0 bases at J, with 8 bases between.

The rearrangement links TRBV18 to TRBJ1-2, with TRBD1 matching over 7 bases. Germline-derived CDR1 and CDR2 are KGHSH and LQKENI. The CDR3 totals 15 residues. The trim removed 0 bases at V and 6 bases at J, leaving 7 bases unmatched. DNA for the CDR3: TGTGCCAGCTCACCACCGAACAGGGGAATCCATGGCTACACCTTC. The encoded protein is CASSPPNRGIHGYTF.

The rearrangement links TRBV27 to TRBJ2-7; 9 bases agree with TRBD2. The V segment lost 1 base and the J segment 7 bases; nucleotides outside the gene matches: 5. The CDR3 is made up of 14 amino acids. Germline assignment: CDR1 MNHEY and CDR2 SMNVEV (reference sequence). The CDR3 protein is CASSLLAGEGEQYF. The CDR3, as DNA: TGTGCCAGCAGTTTATTAGCGGGAGAGGGTGAGCAGTACTTC.

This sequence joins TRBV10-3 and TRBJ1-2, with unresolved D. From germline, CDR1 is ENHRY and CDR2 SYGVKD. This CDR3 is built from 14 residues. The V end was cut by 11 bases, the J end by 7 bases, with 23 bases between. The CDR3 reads CAAGAREGQGGYTF. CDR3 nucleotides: TGTGCCGCGGGCGCACGGGAAGGCCAAGGTGGCTACACCTTC.

This CDR3 reads CASRMGQGAKSPLHF. The CDR3 nucleotides are TGCGCCAGCAGGATGGGACAGGGGGCTAAATCACCCCTCCACTTT. This chain connects TRBV4-1 to TRBJ1-6; 12 positions match TRBD1. V lost 6 bases, J lost 10 bases, and 7 bases stayed unmatched. Per germline, CDR1 MGHRA and CDR2 YSYEKL. CDR3 length: 15 amino acids.

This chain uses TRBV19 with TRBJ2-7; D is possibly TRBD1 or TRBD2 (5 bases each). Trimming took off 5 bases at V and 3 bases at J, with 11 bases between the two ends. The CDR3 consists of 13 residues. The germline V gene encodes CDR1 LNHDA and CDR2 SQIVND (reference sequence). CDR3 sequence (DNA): TGTGCCAGTAGTTACACTAGGGGCTACGAGCAGTACTTC. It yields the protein CASSYTRGYEQYF.

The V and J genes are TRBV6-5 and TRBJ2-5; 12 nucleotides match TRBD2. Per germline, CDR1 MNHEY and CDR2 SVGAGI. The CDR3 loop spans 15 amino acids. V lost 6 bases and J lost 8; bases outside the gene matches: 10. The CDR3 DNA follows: TGTGCCAGCAGCCCTAGCGGGAGGGCCGTGGGAACCCAGTACTTC. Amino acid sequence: CASSPSGRAVGTQYF.

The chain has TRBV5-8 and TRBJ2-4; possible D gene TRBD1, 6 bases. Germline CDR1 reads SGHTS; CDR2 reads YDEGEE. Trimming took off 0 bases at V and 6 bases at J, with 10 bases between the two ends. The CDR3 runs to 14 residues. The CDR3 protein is CASSLGTALNIQYF. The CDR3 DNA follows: TGTGCCAGCAGCTTGGGGACAGCCCTAAACATTCAGTACTTC. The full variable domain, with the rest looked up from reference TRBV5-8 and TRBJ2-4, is EAGVTQSPTHLIKTRGQQATLRCSPISGHTSVYWYQQALGLGLQFLLWYDEGEERNRGNFPPRFSGRQFPNYSSELNVNALELEDSALYLCASSLGTALNIQYFGAGTRLSVL.

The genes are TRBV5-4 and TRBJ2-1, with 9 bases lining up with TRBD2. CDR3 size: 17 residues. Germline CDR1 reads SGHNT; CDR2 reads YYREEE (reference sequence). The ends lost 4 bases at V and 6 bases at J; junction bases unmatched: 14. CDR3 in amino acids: CASSVNLGTSFFNEQFF. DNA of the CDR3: TGTGCCAGCAGCGTCAACCTCGGGACTAGCTTTTTCAATGAGCAGTTCTTC.

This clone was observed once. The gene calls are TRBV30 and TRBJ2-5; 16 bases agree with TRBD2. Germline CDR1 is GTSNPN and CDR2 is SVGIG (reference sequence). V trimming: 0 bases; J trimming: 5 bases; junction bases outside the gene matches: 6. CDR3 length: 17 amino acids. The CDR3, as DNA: TGTGCCTGGAGTGTACCGGGACTAGCGGGAGGGAGGGAGACCCAGTACTTC. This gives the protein CAWSVPGLAGGRETQYF.

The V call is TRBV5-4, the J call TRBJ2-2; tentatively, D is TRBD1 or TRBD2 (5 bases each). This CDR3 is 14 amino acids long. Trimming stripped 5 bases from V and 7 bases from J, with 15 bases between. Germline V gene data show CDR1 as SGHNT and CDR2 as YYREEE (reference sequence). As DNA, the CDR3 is TGTGCCAGCAGTTCGGACGGAGGACACGGGGAGCTGTTTTTT. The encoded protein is CASSSDGGHGELFF. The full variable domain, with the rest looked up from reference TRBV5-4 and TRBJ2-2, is ETGVTQSPTHLIKTRGQQVTLRCSSQSGHNTVSWYQQALGQGPQFIFQYYREEENGRGNFPPRFSGLQFPNYSSELNVNALELDDSALYLCASSSDGGHGELFFGEGSRLTVL.